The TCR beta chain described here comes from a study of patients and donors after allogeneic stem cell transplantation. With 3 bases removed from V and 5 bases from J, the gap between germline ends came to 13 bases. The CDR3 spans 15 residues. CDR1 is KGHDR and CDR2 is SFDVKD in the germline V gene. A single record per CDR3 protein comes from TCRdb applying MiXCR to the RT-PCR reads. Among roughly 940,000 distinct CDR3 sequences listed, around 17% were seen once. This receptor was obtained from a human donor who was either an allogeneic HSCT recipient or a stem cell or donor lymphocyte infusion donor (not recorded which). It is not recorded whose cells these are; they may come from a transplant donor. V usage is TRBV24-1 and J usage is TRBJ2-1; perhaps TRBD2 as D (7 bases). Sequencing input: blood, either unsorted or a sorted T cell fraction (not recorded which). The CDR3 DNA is TGTGCCACCAGTGATCCGGGGGGCGAGGACAATGAGCAGTTCTTC. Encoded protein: CATSDPGGEDNEQFF.